These 6 T cell receptor beta chains share one sample of origin, sequenced in a study of blood T cell repertoires in COVID-19 (dated by TCRdb to 2018 to 2021). Receptors were amplified or captured by the immunoSEQ multiplex PCR assay. TCRdb carries this immuneACCESS record with in-frame sequences only. Its versions omit some clonotypes, under half of them owing to an unresolved V gene in the studies checked, with the rest unexplained. The sample profile shows about 270,000 clones; just over 90% of them were found once. The biggest ten clones account for about 2.3% of the sample. The source material was PBMCs or T cells enriched from blood (not recorded which). The receptors come from a woman between 35 and 50 years old with acute COVID-19.

This chain connects TRBV9 to TRBJ2-5; 8 bases are a match to TRBD1. The germline V gene has CDR1 SGDLS and CDR2 YYNGEE. This CDR3 comprises 15 residues. Trimming at V came to 3 bases and at J to 4 bases, leaving 8 bases not matched to a gene. The CDR3 DNA is TGTGCCAGCAGCGGACAGGGGAGTTTGGGAGAGACCCAGTACTTC. This gives the protein CASSGQGSLGETQYF.

The V call is TRBV25-1, the J call TRBJ1-1; D might be TRBD1 (5 bases). V shed 8 bases and J shed 5 bases, with 21 bases lying between them. The CDR3 consists of 15 residues. Germline CDR1 MGHDK, CDR2 SYGVNS. CDR3 nucleotide sequence: TGTGCCAGCTCAGTAACGAAGGGGTTTGGAACTGAAGCTTTCTTT. Its protein product is CASSVTKGFGTEAFF.

This chain joins TRBV3-1 (or the pseudogene TRBV3-2) and TRBJ2-1, with D perhaps matching TRBD2 (5 bases). The CDR3 consists of 16 residues. V was shortened by 1 base and J by 2 bases, with 12 bases between the two germline ends. Germline lookup yields CDR1 LGHDT and CDR2 YNNKEL (reference sequence). In DNA, the CDR3 is TGTGCCAGCAGCCAAGTGGTACTAGGGCCCTACAATGAGCAGTTCTTC. This translates into CASSQVVLGPYNEQFF.

This chain uses TRBV6-4 with TRBJ2-7, with D possibly matching TRBD1 (5 bases). The CDR3 runs to 13 residues. Looked up from germline, CDR1 is MRHNA and CDR2 is SNTAGT. V dropped 7 bases and J dropped 2 bases, with 12 bases sitting between them. CDR3 in amino acids: CASTAGPTYEQYF. The CDR3 DNA reads as TGTGCCAGCACGGCAGGGCCAACCTACGAGCAGTACTTC.

The chain links TRBV4-1 to TRBJ2-1; 9 bases align to TRBD1. The ends lost 2 bases at V and 7 bases at J; junction bases unmatched: 12. The CDR3 has 17 residues. Germline loops: CDR1 MGHRA, CDR2 YSYEKL. Here the CDR3 reads CASSQQGGQGIYNEQFF. The CDR3 DNA reads as TGCGCCAGCAGCCAACAGGGGGGACAGGGAATTTATAATGAGCAGTTCTTC.

The chain combines TRBV4-1 with TRBJ2-7; 10 positions agree with TRBD1. The length of the CDR3 is 16 residues. The J segment lost 1 base and the V segment lost 5 bases, leaving 8 bases of the junction unmatched. Looked up from germline, CDR1 is MGHRA and CDR2 is YSYEKL. The CDR3 is CASSLRTGQGSYEQYF. DNA for the CDR3: TGCGCCAGCAGCTTACGGACGGGACAGGGGTCCTACGAGCAGTACTTC.